This T cell receptor beta chain was identified in a study of response to subunit inactivated influenza vaccine. Losses at the gene ends were 1 base for V and 4 bases for J; bases not matched to a gene: 14. Looked up from germline, CDR1 is MNHEY and CDR2 is SVGAGI. CDR3 length: 19 amino acids. A few counts support this clonotype. TCRdb passed the RT-PCR reads through MiXCR, listing each CDR3 protein once. The top ten hold 20% to 30% of the sample, which has about 190,000 distinct CDR3 sequences, around 14% seen once. The rearrangement uses TRBV6-5 and TRBJ1-4, with 8 bases lining up with TRBD1. The source was CD8+ T cells sorted from PBMCs, collected 5 to 6 days after vaccination. This sequence was found in a man aged 45-65 years who received an inactivated influenza vaccine. CDR3 in DNA: TGTGCCAGCAGTTACTTTGGGGCAGGGGGCTCGTCGGGTAATGAAAAACTGTTTTTT. The encoded protein is CASSYFGAGGSSGNEKLFF.